The 19 T cell receptor beta chains below all came from one sample that was sequenced in a study of shared clonotypes between healthy human individuals. Produced via immunoSEQ multiplex PCR; TCRdb's table is partial and in-frame only. The profile shows more than 400,000 clones, approximately 78% of them singletons. The material sequenced was PBMCs. Receptors originate from a woman aged 40-49 years in good health. Some clones in this sample may be carry-over from other donors' samples.

This clone was seen repeatedly, ten times or more. This sequence joins TRBV9 and TRBJ1-2, with D unresolved. CDR1 is SGDLS, CDR2 YYNGEE, per germline. Trimming cost V 3 bases and J 0 bases, with 9 bases left between them. CDR3 size: 14 residues. The CDR3 coding sequence is TGTGCCAGCAGCGACCCAACAGCTAACTATGGCTACACCTTC. This sequence encodes CASSDPTANYGYTF.

The sample holds one count of this clone. The V and J genes are TRBV18 and TRBJ2-1; 9 bases match TRBD2. Trimming cost V 3 bases and J 6 bases; bases outside gene matches: 3. This CDR3 spans 14 amino acids. Per the germline V gene, CDR1 is KGHSH and CDR2 is LQKENI. In DNA, the CDR3 is TGTGCCAGCTCACCTAGCGGGGGAAGCAATGAGCAGTTCTTC. It codes for CASSPSGGSNEQFF.

This chain uses TRBV28 with TRBJ2-1; TRBD2 agrees at 8 bases. V lost 6 bases, J lost 3 bases, and 7 bases stayed unmatched. Germline loops: CDR1 MDHEN, CDR2 SYDVKM. This CDR3 is 15 amino acids long. The DNA of the CDR3 is TGTGCCAGCAGCCCCAGCGGGAGAGGCTACAATGAGCAGTTCTTC. Translating it yields CASSPSGRGYNEQFF.

The chain joins TRBV28 to TRBJ1-2, with D tentatively TRBD1 (6 bases). V lost 3 bases, J lost 6 bases, and 20 bases lay in between. Germline CDR1 is MDHEN and CDR2 is SYDVKM. The CDR3 has 16 residues. CDR3 bases: TGTGCCAGCAGTTTCTGGGGGGCCCGTTTCATGGATGGCTACACCTTC. Encoded protein: CASSFWGARFMDGYTF.

V usage is TRBV29-1 and J usage is TRBJ2-1, with D uncertain. Per the germline V gene, CDR1 is SQVTM and CDR2 is ANQGSEA. V was trimmed by 3 bases and J by 7 bases, leaving 13 bases between them. The CDR3 sequence is 13 residues long. CDR3 amino acids: CSVEWYTTNEQFF. The CDR3 region has the DNA TGCAGCGTTGAGTGGTACACTACAAATGAGCAGTTCTTC.

The rearrangement links TRBV11-2 to TRBJ1-1; 7 nucleotides align to TRBD1. Looked up from germline, CDR1 is SGHAT and CDR2 is FQNNGV. The CDR3 is 15 residues long. Unmatched junction bases numbered 10, after V lost 5 bases and J lost 4 bases. The CDR3, as DNA: TGTGCCAGCAGCGTCACAGGGGTGGAGGGCACTGAAGCTTTCTTT. Protein sequence: CASSVTGVEGTEAFF.

The chain is built from TRBV28 and TRBJ1-2; D perhaps matches TRBD1 (5 bases). V was cut by 6 bases and J by 3 bases, with 14 bases left in between. This CDR3 region has 14 residues. Per germline, CDR1 MDHEN and CDR2 SYDVKM. The CDR3 loop is CASRIDSRDYGYTF. The DNA for the CDR3 is TGTGCCAGCAGAATAGACAGTCGGGACTATGGCTACACCTTC.

This clone has only a few counts. A much larger clone lies one base from this, so it may be a read error. The identical CDR3 is also encoded by other nucleotide sequences in the sample. The V call is TRBV4-1, the J call TRBJ1-1; D is possibly TRBD1 (6 bases). Germline loops: CDR1 MGHRA, CDR2 YSYEKL. There are 17 residues in the CDR3. CDR3 DNA: TGCGCCAGCAGCCAAGTAGGGGCCCGGGGGCAGGACACTGAGGCTTTCTTT. Encoded protein: CASSQVGARGQDTEAFF.

V is TRBV6-1 and J is TRBJ2-7; D not certain. CDR3 length equals 12 residues. The germline V gene encodes CDR1 MNHNS and CDR2 SASEGT. V lost 6 bases and J lost 2, with 8 bases in between. The CDR3 DNA is TGTGCCAGCAGGGACGGCACCTACGAGCAGTACTTC. Translating it yields CASRDGTYEQYF.

The genes are TRBV9 and TRBJ2-3; perhaps TRBD2 as D (5 bases). The CDR3 is 15 amino acids. The V end was cut by 5 bases, the J end by 2 bases, with 15 bases between. Germline V gene data show CDR1 as SGDLS and CDR2 as YYNGEE. CDR3: CASSLSGLHTDTQYF. For the CDR3, the DNA is TGTGCCAGCAGTCTCAGCGGACTCCACACAGATACGCAGTATTTT.

This clone was detected only a few times. The chain employs TRBV5-1 and TRBJ1-5, with D unclear. In germline, CDR1 is SGHRS, CDR2 YFSETQ. The V gene lost 4 bases and the J gene lost 5 bases, with 10 bases spanning the gap. This CDR3 contains 13 residues. The CDR3 sequence is CASSPYWDQPQHF. The CDR3 DNA is TGCGCCAGCAGCCCGTATTGGGATCAGCCCCAGCATTTT.

This chain connects TRBV7-6 to TRBJ1-3; D remains ambiguous. CDR1 and CDR2 (germline): SGHVS, FNYEAQ. The CDR3 sequence is 14 residues long. V lost 3 bases to trimming and J lost 0 bases, with 6 bases between them. CDR3 coding DNA: TGTGCCAGCAGCTTTGGATTCTCTGGAAACACCATATATTTT. It is translated as CASSFGFSGNTIYF. Supplemented by reference TRBV7-6 and TRBJ1-3, the full variable domain reads GAGVSQSPRYKVTKRGQDVALRCDPISGHVSLYWYRQALGQGPEFLTYFNYEAQQDKSGLPNDRFSAERPEGSISTLTIQRTEQRDSAMYRCASSFGFSGNTIYFGEGSWLTVV.

The CDR3 DNA is TGTGCCAGCAGCCCCGGGACAGGGGGCGAGAATGAGCAGTTCTTC. It translates to CASSPGTGGENEQFF. The gene calls are TRBV7-3 and TRBJ2-1; 12 nucleotides line up with TRBD1. Trimming removed 5 bases from V and 7 bases from J; junction bases left unmatched: 6. Germline CDR1 and CDR2: SGHTA and FQGTGA. The CDR3 is 15 amino acids.

Comment on this clone: One junction end disagrees with the germline gene, perhaps due to a read error. The chain links TRBV6-1 to TRBJ1-2; the D gene is possibly TRBD1 (5 bases). In germline, CDR1 is MNHNS, CDR2 SASEGT. This CDR3 contains 13 residues. This chain's CDR3 is CASSEAGQNGYTF. The DNA for the CDR3 is TGTGCCAGCAGCGAAGCAGGGCAGAATGGCTACACCTTC.

This chain joins TRBV7-2 and TRBJ2-3, with 8 positions matching TRBD1. The V segment lost 5 bases and the J segment 5 bases; nucleotides outside the gene matches: 6. The germline CDR1 and CDR2 sequences are SGHTA and FQGNSA. The CDR3 extends over 14 amino acids. The DNA for the CDR3 is TGTGCCAGCAGCCCGACAGGGGCGGGAGATACGCAGTATTTT. It translates to CASSPTGAGDTQYF. The full variable domain, with the rest looked up from reference TRBV7-2 and TRBJ2-3, is GAGVSQSPSNKVTEKGKDVELRCDPISGHTALYWYRQSLGQGLEFLIYFQGNSAPDKSGLPSDRFSAERTGGSVSTLTIQRTQQEDSAVYLCASSPTGAGDTQYFGPGTRLTVL.

The chain uses TRBV6-5 and TRBJ1-2; possibly TRBD1 for D (6 bases). The V gene's germline CDR1 is MNHEY and CDR2 SVGAGI. V was shortened by 6 bases and J by 8 bases, with 19 bases between the two germline ends. There are 14 residues in the CDR3. The CDR3 spells CASSLAGRGGGYTF. The CDR3 DNA follows: TGTGCCAGCAGCCTCGCGGGCAGGGGAGGCGGCTACACCTTC.

Notes on this clone: This likely traces to a read error, being one base from a far larger clone. The same CDR3 can be traced to other DNA sequences in this sample. The chain employs TRBV4-1 and TRBJ2-3; 8 nucleotides line up with TRBD2. The CDR3 loop spans 17 amino acids. V shed 0 bases, J shed 8 bases, and the junction held 13 bases outside the gene matches. Germline V lookup: CDR1 MGHRA, CDR2 YSYEKL. CDR3 sequence (DNA): TGCGCCAGCAGCCAAGATCATCAACTGGCGGGAGGTGGTACGCAGTATTTT. Translated, it gives CASSQDHQLAGGGTQYF.

CDR3 sequence (DNA): TGTGCCAGCAGGCCACCCGGGACTAGCGGGAGGGCTACAGATACGCAGTATTTT. Its translation: CASRPPGTSGRATDTQYF. This chain uses TRBV28 with TRBJ2-3; TRBD2 matches 16 bases. Germline values: CDR1 MDHEN, CDR2 SYDVKM. The CDR3 consists of 18 residues. J gave up 3 bases and V 6 bases, and 9 bases lay outside the gene matches.

The chain has TRBV5-1 and TRBJ2-7; TRBD2 agrees at 10 bases. The V gene end was trimmed by 1 base and the J gene end by 7 bases; junction bases not matched to a gene: 8. The CDR3 is made up of 15 amino acids. CDR1 and CDR2 (germline): SGHRS, YFSETQ. As DNA, the CDR3 is TGCGCCAGCAGCTTGCGCAGCGGGAGGGCCGATGAGCAGTACTTC. Translation gives CASSLRSGRADEQYF. Using reference TRBV5-1 and TRBJ2-7 for the parts outside the CDR3, the full variable domain is KAGVTQTPRYLIKTRGQQVTLSCSPISGHRSVSWYQQTPGQGLQFLFEYFSETQRNKGNFPGRFSGRQFSNSRSEMNVSTLELGDSALYLCASSLRSGRADEQYFGPGTRLTVT.